Sequencing of this T cell receptor (beta chain) was carried out in a study of CD8 T cells in Susac syndrome. Between the trimmed V and J ends, which lost 1 base and 6 bases, there was a span of 9 bases. CDR3 size: 14 residues. The germline gives CDR1 LGHDT, CDR2 YNNKEL (reference sequence). With random hexamers, roughly 0.45 to 1 ug RNA was reverse transcribed. TCRdb called the immunoSEQ multiplex PCR reads again in MiXCR, with one record for every CDR3 protein. The data hold around 300,000 distinct CDR3 sequences, with around 90% observed a single time. The sequencing sample was made of CD4+ T cells from PBMCs. This TCR was sampled from a human donor with multiple sclerosis. The V call is TRBV3-1, the J call TRBJ2-2, with no clear D. The CDR3 sequence is CASSQGHQPGELFF. In DNA, the CDR3 is TGTGCCAGCAGCCAAGGGCACCAGCCCGGGGAGCTGTTTTTT.